This entry lists 23 T cell receptor beta chains sequenced from one sample in a study of human T cells and chemical hapten exposure. Time point noted: pre-sensitization, week 0. Treatment given: therapeutic diphenylcyclopropenone sensitization with weekly scalp DPC. In TCRdb, the RACE reads were re-called with MiXCR into one record per CDR3 protein. Of 200,000 to 300,000 distinct CDR3 sequences in the sample, 7.5% to 9% were seen once. Here the sequenced sample was whole blood, taken in connection with sensitization to the hapten diphenylcyclopropenone (DPC). All receptors derive from a woman between 40 and 55 years old with alopecia areata. Some clones in this sample may be carry-over from other donors' samples.

This clonotype was seen a handful of times. The chain is built from TRBV7-9 and TRBJ1-2, with D perhaps TRBD1 (6 bases). CDR1 and CDR2 (germline): SEHNR, FQNEAQ (reference sequence). This CDR3 contains 13 residues. The V end was cut by 2 bases, the J end by 4 bases, with 8 bases between. DNA for the CDR3: TGTGCCAGCAGCTTAACAGGGCCCTATGGCTACACCTTC. Its translation is CASSLTGPYGYTF.

This sequence joins TRBV7-9 and TRBJ2-3; D remains ambiguous. CDR1 SEHNR and CDR2 FQNEAQ come from the germline V gene (reference sequence). V was pared by 5 bases and J by 0 bases, with 12 bases between. The CDR3 totals 15 residues. The CDR3, as DNA: TGTGCCAGCAGCCTAGGACCCCGAAGCACAGATACGCAGTATTTT. It translates to CASSLGPRSTDTQYF. The whole variable domain, filled in from reference TRBV7-9 and TRBJ2-3, reads DTGVSQNPRHKITKRGQNVTFRCDPISEHNRLYWYRQTLGQGPEFLTYFQNEAQLEKSRLLSDRFSAERPKGSFSTLEIQRTEQGDSAMYLCASSLGPRSTDTQYFGPGTRLTVL.

A note on this clonotype: A much bigger clone sits one base away, suggesting this may be a read error. This CDR3 is missing its conserved last phenylalanine or tryptophan, likely due to a read error. The chain carries TRBV6-2 or TRBV6-3 and TRBJ2-1; 13 bases fit TRBD2. Looked up from germline, CDR1 is MNHEY and CDR2 is SVGEGT. Trimming at V came to 4 bases and at J to 6 bases, leaving 3 bases not matched to a gene. The CDR3 covers 15 residues. DNA of the CDR3: TGTGCCAGCAGTTGGACTAGCGGGAGTAGCAATGAGCAGTTCTAC. Residues: CASSWTSGSSNEQFY.

Ten or more counts support this clonotype. This chain joins TRBV7-2 and TRBJ2-1; 7 bases are shared with TRBD2. The CDR3 runs to 14 residues. V trimming: 5 bases; J trimming: 8 bases; junction bases outside the gene matches: 9. CDR1 and CDR2 (germline): SGHTA, FQGNSA. CDR3 protein: CASSRDYSGHEQFF. In DNA form, the CDR3 reads TGTGCCAGCAGCAGGGACTACTCCGGGCATGAGCAGTTCTTC. Combining the CDR3 with reference TRBV7-2 and TRBJ2-1 gives the whole variable domain GAGVSQSPSNKVTEKGKDVELRCDPISGHTALYWYRQSLGQGLEFLIYFQGNSAPDKSGLPSDRFSAERTGGSVSTLTIQRTQQEDSAVYLCASSRDYSGHEQFFGPGTRLTVL.

Note on this clonotype: At one end, the junction sequence differs from germline, possibly due to a read error. The chain combines TRBV7-6 with TRBJ2-5; the D is unclear. CDR1 and CDR2 (germline): SGHVS, FNYEAQ. The CDR3 spans 13 residues. CDR3 sequence: CVSSLGPQETQYF. CDR3 coding DNA: TGTGTCAGCAGCCTCGGGCCTCAAGAGACCCAGTACTTC.

The rearrangement links TRBV27 to TRBJ2-1, with 8 bases lining up with TRBD2. Germline V CDR1 and CDR2: MNHEY, SMNVEV (reference sequence). With V trimmed by 1 base and J by 6 bases, 8 bases remained unmatched. The length of the CDR3 is 16 residues. DNA for the CDR3: TGTGCCAGCAGTTTATTTTCTAGCGGGTGTGGCAATGAGCAGTTCTTC. Amino acid sequence: CASSLFSSGCGNEQFF.

This rearrangement joins TRBV5-1 to TRBJ1-2; D is possibly TRBD1 (5 bases). In germline, CDR1 is SGHRS, CDR2 YFSETQ. Trimming left V 4 bases short and J 7 bases short, with 14 bases between. The CDR3 sequence is 13 residues long. CDR3 DNA: TGCGCCAGCAGCCCCGGGACCCCGACTGGCTACACCTTC. Translated: CASSPGTPTGYTF.

J is TRBJ2-7 and V is TRBV2, with D perhaps matching TRBD1 (5 bases). Trimming stripped 4 bases from V and 11 bases from J, with 21 bases between. CDR3 length: 14 amino acids. The germline CDR1 and CDR2 sequences are SNHLY and FYNNEI. The CDR3 protein is CASSGGSNRRTEYF. CDR3 DNA sequence: TGTGCCAGCAGTGGGGGCAGTAATCGTCGTACTGAGTACTTC.

This clonotype has at least ten counts. CDR3 in DNA: TGCAGTGCCCAGACGGGGGAGGGGGCATCGGATACGCAGTATTTT. It encodes CSAQTGEGASDTQYF. The chain couples TRBV20-1 to TRBJ2-3; D could derive from TRBD1 or TRBD2 (7 bases each). V was shortened by 6 bases and J by 6 bases, with 22 bases between the two germline ends. The length of the CDR3 is 15 residues. CDR1 and CDR2 from the germline V gene are DFQATT and SNEGSKA (reference sequence).

The V and J genes are TRBV5-1 and TRBJ1-1; no reliable D call. The V and J ends lost 4 bases and 2 bases respectively, with 9 bases between them. The CDR3 is 13 amino acids. CDR1 is SGHRS and CDR2 is YFSETQ in the germline V gene. The CDR3 region has the DNA TGCGCCAGCAGCGTATCAAGAAACACTGAAGCTTTCTTT. It yields the protein CASSVSRNTEAFF.

This clonotype was seen ten or more times. The rearrangement uses TRBV7-9 and TRBJ2-1; a weak D match, TRBD2 (6 bases). Germline V lookup: CDR1 SEHNR, CDR2 FQNEAQ (reference sequence). V was shortened by 1 base and J by 9 bases, with 10 bases between the two germline ends. This CDR3 contains 13 residues. The CDR3 loop is CASSLGGGSEQFF. Here the CDR3 DNA reads TGTGCCAGCAGCTTAGGTGGGGGGAGTGAGCAGTTCTTC.

The genes are TRBV15 and TRBJ2-1; the match to TRBD2 covers 8 bases. V shed 1 base, J shed 8 bases, and the junction held 7 bases outside the gene matches. From germline, CDR1 is LNHNV and CDR2 YYDKDF (reference sequence). This CDR3 is 15 amino acids long. For the CDR3, the DNA is TGTGCCACCAGCAGAGTCATTCACGGGGGGGATGAGCAGTTCTTC. Translating it yields CATSRVIHGGDEQFF.

The V gene is TRBV7-2, the J gene TRBJ2-4; the match to TRBD1 covers 7 bases. The V gene's germline CDR1 is SGHTA and CDR2 FQGNSA. Losses at the gene ends were 4 bases for V and 9 bases for J; bases not matched to a gene: 3. The CDR3 consists of 12 residues. DNA for the CDR3: TGTGCCAGCAGCTCCAGGACAGGCATTCAGTACTTC. This encodes CASSSRTGIQYF. Combining the CDR3 with reference TRBV7-2 and TRBJ2-4 gives the whole variable domain GAGVSQSPSNKVTEKGKDVELRCDPISGHTALYWYRQSLGQGLEFLIYFQGNSAPDKSGLPSDRFSAERTGGSVSTLTIQRTQQEDSAVYLCASSSRTGIQYFGAGTRLSVL.

This clonotype came up many times. The V call is TRBV4-3, the J call TRBJ1-1, with 9 bases lining up with TRBD1. This CDR3 spans 16 amino acids. CDR1 is LGHNA and CDR2 is YSLEER in the germline V gene. Trimming cost V 0 bases and J 4 bases; bases outside gene matches: 6. The CDR3 DNA reads as TGCGCCAGCAGCCAAGAGCCACTGACAGGGGGCACTGAAGCTTTCTTT. This sequence encodes CASSQEPLTGGTEAFF.

This clonotype was seen only a few times. The V gene is TRBV6-5, the J gene TRBJ1-1; D remains ambiguous. Germline lookup yields CDR1 MNHEY and CDR2 SVGAGI. The V and J ends lost 2 bases and 5 bases respectively, with 9 bases between them. This CDR3 has 13 amino acids. The CDR3 protein is CASSYQPGTEAFF. CDR3 bases: TGTGCCAGCAGTTACCAACCGGGGACTGAAGCTTTCTTT.

The chain links TRBV6-2 or TRBV6-3 to TRBJ1-1; D is unclear. Germline CDR1 MNHEY, CDR2 SVGEGT. Between the trimmed V and J ends, which lost 7 bases and 3 bases, there was a span of 9 bases. CDR3 length: 12 amino acids. CDR3 residues: CASKSQDTEAFF. The CDR3 DNA reads TGTGCCAGCAAGAGCCAGGACACTGAAGCTTTCTTT.

Turning to this clonotype: Just one base apart from a much larger clone, this may be a read error. The conserved closing phenylalanine or tryptophan is absent in this CDR3, likely reflecting a read error. The rearrangement joins TRBV5-1 to TRBJ2-5; D remains ambiguous. CDR3 length: 13 amino acids. Looked up from germline, CDR1 is SGHRS and CDR2 is YFSETQ. The V end lost 2 bases, the J end lost 2 bases, and 7 bases lay between the germline ends. The CDR3 spells CASSFQAQETQYL. CDR3 coding DNA: TGCGCCAGCAGCTTCCAGGCACAAGAGACCCAGTACCTC.

CDR3 residues: CASSQDVRGLAGPSAKNIQYF. The DNA for the CDR3 is TGCGCCAGCAGCCAAGATGTGAGAGGACTAGCGGGACCTTCAGCCAAAAACATTCAGTACTTC. The rearrangement uses TRBV4-3 and TRBJ2-4; TRBD2 aligns across 12 bases. The CDR3 is made up of 21 amino acids. Germline assignment: CDR1 LGHNA and CDR2 YSLEER. With 0 bases clipped from V and 0 bases from J, the junction kept 12 bases outside the gene matches.

The chain couples TRBV6-2 or TRBV6-3 to TRBJ2-4, with D tentatively TRBD1 (6 bases). The CDR3 contains 12 residues. Germline values: CDR1 MNHEY, CDR2 SVGEGT. Trimming removed 8 bases from V and 5 bases from J, with 10 bases in between. The CDR3, as DNA: TGTGCCAGCCAGGGGTCGGAAAACATTCAGTACTTC. Translated: CASQGSENIQYF.

The V and J genes are TRBV4-3 and TRBJ2-1; 8 nucleotides align to TRBD2. The CDR3 length is 16 residues. Germline values: CDR1 LGHNA, CDR2 YSLEER. Trimming removed 0 bases from V and 7 bases from J; junction bases left unmatched: 8. CDR3 sequence (DNA): TGCGCCAGCAGCCAAGAATTTGGGGCTAGCGGGAATGAGCAGTTCTTC. Translation gives CASSQEFGASGNEQFF.

In its sample, this clonotype was seen many times. The chain couples TRBV21-1 to TRBJ2-7; whether TRBD2, the table's D call, matches the DNA was not checked. TRBV21-1 is marked as a pseudogene. CDR3 size: 16 residues. The CDR3 sequence is CASSICRAPRGREQYF. CDR3 DNA sequence: TGTGCCAGCAGCATTTGCCGGGCCCCACGGGGTCGAGAGCAGTACTTC.

This clonotype appeared a few times. V is TRBV28 and J is TRBJ2-7; 10 positions match TRBD1. Looked up from germline, CDR1 is MDHEN and CDR2 is SYDVKM. V shed 5 bases, J shed 3 bases, and the junction held 7 bases outside the gene matches. The CDR3 sequence is 15 residues long. The CDR3 here is CASSASGTGDYEQYF. CDR3 coding DNA: TGTGCCAGCAGTGCCTCCGGGACAGGGGACTACGAGCAGTACTTC. Full variable domain (remainder filled in from reference TRBV28 and TRBJ2-7): DVKVTQSSRYLVKRTGEKVFLECVQDMDHENMFWYRQDPGLGLRLIYFSYDVKMKEKGDIPEGYSVSREKKERFSLILESASTNQTSMYLCASSASGTGDYEQYFGPGTRLTVT.

The chain is built from TRBV11-2 and TRBJ1-6, with D tentatively TRBD1 (5 bases). Germline loops: CDR1 SGHAT, CDR2 FQNNGV. Trimming pared 3 bases from V and 10 bases from J, leaving 19 bases between. The CDR3 length is 16 residues. The CDR3 DNA reads as TGTGCCAGCAGCTTTAGGGGTCCAGGCGGGAACTCACCCCTCCACTTT. It yields the protein CASSFRGPGGNSPLHF.